Described below is a single T cell receptor (beta chain) sequence and its context. Its antigen is still unknown. Profiled with immunoSEQ multiplex PCR; TCRdb holds only in-frame clones, not every one. The data show more than 95,000 clones, 70% to 90% seen once. The sample is drawn from a study of T cell responses to AZD1222 COVID-19 vaccine. General study findings and limits: Repertoires were obtained only post-peak T cell response. The study found Spike-specific TCR breadth and depth rose after two AZD1222 doses. Possibly, clonal diversity was underestimated; donors were largely white British and included more females. Regions 160-218 and 743-854 held dominance among vaccine-associated CD4 TCRs, which spanned spike.

V dropped 7 bases and J dropped 3; count of bases not matched to a gene: 5. The CDR3 has 13 residues. The sequence was obtained from an adult in good health. The material sequenced was peripheral blood, taken on day 0 of MenACWY control vaccination. This sequence joins TRBV12-3 or TRBV12-4 and TRBJ1-1, with TRBD1 matching 7 bases. CDR3 protein: CASTQGGYTEAFF. In nucleotides, the CDR3 is TGTGCCAGCACCCAGGGGGGATACACTGAAGCTTTCTTT.